The 2 T cell receptor beta chains presented below share a single source sample, sequenced in a study of shared clonotypes between healthy human individuals. The method was immunoSEQ multiplex PCR; TCRdb's version includes in-frame clones alone and lacks a portion of them. The sample has roughly 2,500,000 clones; approximately 93% are singletons. Sequenced material: naive CD4+ T cells from PBMCs. Subset in this sample: CD45RA+ positively selected. The receptor set was obtained from a man aged 18 to 35 in good health. Some clones in this sample may be carry-over from other donors' samples.

The rearrangement uses TRBV15 and TRBJ2-1; 7 nucleotides line up with TRBD2. The V and J ends lost 1 base and 4 bases, in that order; junction bases with no gene match: 16. Germline-derived CDR1 and CDR2 are LNHNV and YYDKDF (reference sequence). The CDR3 is 19 amino acids. In DNA, the CDR3 is TGTGCCACCAGCAGAGTGGTCAGTAGTAGCGGGTCGTCGTACAATGAGCAGTTCTTC. It yields the protein CATSRVVSSSGSSYNEQFF.

With respect to this clone: This CDR3 is also generated by other DNA sequences in the sample. The chain is built from TRBV9 and TRBJ1-1, with TRBD1 as a possible D gene (5 bases). The germline CDR1 and CDR2 sequences are SGDLS and YYNGEE. This CDR3 spans 15 amino acids. V was clipped by 0 bases and J by 1 base, with 10 bases between them. The CDR3 sequence is CASSVASGPNTEAFF. DNA of the CDR3: TGTGCCAGCAGCGTAGCATCAGGGCCGAACACTGAAGCTTTCTTT.